The 28 T cell receptor beta chains given below trace back to one sample, sequenced in a study of shared clonotypes between healthy human individuals. Sequencing used immunoSEQ multiplex PCR; TCRdb keeps in-frame clones, though not all of them. Counted here are about 700,000 clones, 90% to 95% occurring once; the ten biggest clones make up nearly 25%. Only CD45RO-negative cells positively selected for CCR7 counted as naive CD8 cells, so terminally differentiated effector memory CD45RA+ cells were excluded. The sequencing sample was made of naive CD8+ T cells sorted from blood. These receptor sequences come from a man younger than 40 in good health.

This chain links TRBV2 with TRBJ1-2, with 7 positions matching TRBD1. V shed 8 bases and J 4 bases; nucleotides not matched to a gene: 16. The germline V gene has CDR1 SNHLY and CDR2 FYNNEI. This CDR3 has 16 residues. The CDR3, as DNA: TGTGCCAGCTCAACCGACAGGGCCCGCCCCGTCTATGGCTACACCTTC. It translates to CASSTDRARPVYGYTF. Full variable domain (missing parts from reference TRBV2 and TRBJ1-2): EPEVTQTPSHQVTQMGQEVILRCVPISNHLYFYWYRQILGQKVEFLVSFYNNEISEKSEIFDDQFSVERPDGSNFTLKIRSTKLEDSAMYFCASSTDRARPVYGYTFGSGTRLTVV.

The J gene is TRBJ2-3, the V gene TRBV7-9; D not resolved. Per the germline V gene, CDR1 is SEHNR and CDR2 is FQNEAQ (reference sequence). This CDR3 has 13 residues. The V end was cut by 5 bases, the J end by 1 base, with 7 bases between. The CDR3 DNA reads as TGTGCCAGCAGCCCCGGTGGCACAGATACGCAGTATTTT. Translation: CASSPGGTDTQYF.

The rearrangement joins TRBV9 to TRBJ2-7, with 8 bases that match TRBD1. Per germline, CDR1 SGDLS and CDR2 YYNGEE. The CDR3 runs 17 residues. V trimming: 4 bases; J trimming: 3 bases; junction bases outside the gene matches: 15. Here the CDR3 DNA reads TGTGCCAGCAGCTCCCCGTCCCGGGACAGGCAATACTACGAGCAGTACTTC. It encodes CASSSPSRDRQYYEQYF.

Only one count was recorded for this clone. The chain carries TRBV11-2 and TRBJ2-1; D is possibly TRBD1 (6 bases). From germline, CDR1 is SGHAT and CDR2 FQNNGV. The CDR3 has 11 residues. Trimming removed 8 bases at V and 9 bases at J, with 11 bases between. Written as DNA, the CDR3 is TGTGCCAGCGGAAGGGGGACTGAGCAGTTCTTC. Amino acid sequence: CASGRGTEQFF.

This sequence joins TRBV19 and TRBJ2-1; TRBD2 aligns across 11 bases. V was clipped by 3 bases and J by 0 bases; unmatched bases: 4. CDR1 and CDR2 from the germline V gene are LNHDA and SQIVND (reference sequence). CDR3 length: 17 residues. The CDR3 here is CASSISGRGSSYNEQFF. DNA for the CDR3: TGTGCCAGTAGTATTAGCGGGAGGGGAAGCTCCTACAATGAGCAGTTCTTC.

This clone was observed a few times. Other DNA sequences in this sample translate to the same CDR3. The J gene is TRBJ2-1, the V gene TRBV27; D is uncertain. The CDR3 is made up of 12 amino acids. V was clipped by 2 bases and J by 8 bases, with 7 bases between them. The germline V gene has CDR1 MNHEY and CDR2 SMNVEV (reference sequence). The CDR3 loop is CASSLLGDEQFF. In nucleotides, the CDR3 is TGTGCCAGCAGTTTACTAGGCGATGAGCAGTTCTTC.

The chain recombines TRBV28 with TRBJ2-3; D possibly corresponds to TRBD1 (6 bases). Trimming removed 4 bases from V and 6 bases from J, with 17 bases in between. CDR3 length equals 15 residues. Per germline, CDR1 MDHEN and CDR2 SYDVKM. The CDR3: CASSSGQFMADTQYF. In DNA form, the CDR3 reads TGTGCCAGCAGTTCCGGACAGTTCATGGCGGATACGCAGTATTTT.

The chain carries TRBV5-4 and TRBJ2-7; D not certain. This CDR3 comprises 14 residues. The V end lost 0 bases, the J end lost 3 bases, and 10 bases lay between the germline ends. The germline gives CDR1 SGHNT, CDR2 YYREEE (reference sequence). DNA of the CDR3: TGTGCCAGCAGCTTGGAGGCGGCCCACTACGAGCAGTACTTC. Translated, it gives CASSLEAAHYEQYF.

The chain links TRBV9 to TRBJ2-1, with 8 bases matching TRBD2. V shed 3 bases, J shed 4 bases, and the junction held 6 bases outside the gene matches. Looked up from germline, CDR1 is SGDLS and CDR2 is YYNGEE. The CDR3 covers 15 residues. Written as DNA, the CDR3 is TGTGCCAGCAGCGATAGCGGGAATCGGTACAATGAGCAGTTCTTC. It codes for CASSDSGNRYNEQFF.

This chain joins TRBV7-8 and TRBJ2-7, with D hard to call. The germline CDR1 and CDR2 sequences are SGHVS and FQNEAQ. The CDR3 spans 13 residues. The V end lost 7 bases, the J end lost 1 base, and 11 bases lay between the germline ends. The CDR3 coding sequence is TGTGCCAGCACAGGTCACTTGTCCTACGAGCAGTACTTC. Translation gives CASTGHLSYEQYF. Complete variable domain (other parts from reference TRBV7-8 and TRBJ2-7): GAGVSQSPRYKVAKRGQDVALRCDPISGHVSLFWYQQALGQGPEFLTYFQNEAQLDKSGLPSDRFFAERPEGSVSTLKIQRTQQEDSAVYLCASTGHLSYEQYFGPGTRLTVT.

The J gene is TRBJ2-2, the V gene TRBV11-1; D is uncertain. Trimming pared 3 bases from V and 7 bases from J, leaving 9 bases between. The CDR3 contains 13 residues. The V gene's germline CDR1 is SGHAT and CDR2 FQDESV (reference sequence). CDR3 sequence reads: CASSFSGNGELFF. CDR3 DNA: TGTGCCAGCAGCTTTTCAGGAAACGGGGAGCTGTTTTTT.

This sequence joins TRBV5-6 and TRBJ1-1; unclear D gene. V lost 0 bases and J 1 base, leaving 10 bases between the germline ends. Germline CDR1 is SGHDT and CDR2 is YYEEEE. This CDR3 has 15 amino acids. Here the CDR3 DNA reads TGTGCCAGCAGCTTGGGCCGATTTAAGAACACTGAAGCTTTCTTT. The encoded protein is CASSLGRFKNTEAFF.

This clone was seen a few times. Other DNA sequences in this sample translate to the same CDR3. The V gene is TRBV7-9, the J gene TRBJ2-7; D not resolved. Trimming removed 3 bases from V and 4 bases from J, with 7 bases in between. Per germline, CDR1 SEHNR and CDR2 FQNEAQ (reference sequence). The CDR3 is made up of 12 amino acids. CDR3 coding DNA: TGTGCCAGCAGCTTGGGCAGTTACGAGCAGTACTTC. Protein product: CASSLGSYEQYF.

In its sample, this clone was seen once. V usage is TRBV27 and J usage is TRBJ1-4; no firm D call. Between the trimmed V and J ends, which lost 10 bases and 6 bases, there was a span of 15 bases. Germline-derived CDR1 and CDR2 are MNHEY and SMNVEV (reference sequence). This CDR3 has 13 residues. The CDR3 reads CATGSPLDEKLFF. DNA of the CDR3: TGTGCCACCGGGTCCCCTCTCGATGAAAAACTGTTTTTT.

V and J are TRBV5-8 and TRBJ1-5; D ambiguous. Germline V lookup: CDR1 SGHTS, CDR2 YDEGEE. The CDR3 contains 14 residues. The V end lost 4 bases, the J end lost 2 bases, and 10 bases lay between the germline ends. CDR3 protein: CASSPGAGNQPQHF. CDR3 DNA sequence: TGTGCCAGCAGCCCAGGCGCGGGCAATCAGCCCCAGCATTTT.

This clone appeared a single time. The identical CDR3 is also encoded by other nucleotide sequences in the sample. V gene TRBV28 combines with J gene TRBJ1-5, with a weak D call TRBD1 (6 bases). Trimming removed 3 bases from V and 0 bases from J, with 9 bases in between. This CDR3 has 15 residues. Germline CDR1 reads MDHEN; CDR2 reads SYDVKM. CDR3 bases: TGTGCCAGCAGTTTGGGGGGGCTTAGCAATCAGCCCCAGCATTTT. Translation gives CASSLGGLSNQPQHF.

This clone is a singleton in its sample. The genes are TRBV14 and TRBJ2-7; no clear D gene. Trimming removed 4 bases at V and 3 bases at J, with 10 bases between. This CDR3 has 13 amino acids. Germline V gives CDR1 SGHDN, CDR2 FVKESK. CDR3 nucleotides: TGTGCCAGCAGCCCCCTAATGGTCTACGAGCAGTACTTC. This gives the protein CASSPLMVYEQYF. Full variable domain (missing parts from reference TRBV14 and TRBJ2-7): EAGVTQFPSHSVIEKGQTVTLRCDPISGHDNLYWYRRVMGKEIKFLLHFVKESKQDESGMPNNRFLAERTGGTYSTLKVQPAELEDSGVYFCASSPLMVYEQYFGPGTRLTVT.

This clone is a singleton in its sample. This rearrangement joins TRBV20-1 to TRBJ1-1; D is undetermined. The CDR3 consists of 11 residues. Trimming removed 6 bases at V and 8 bases at J, with 13 bases between. Germline-derived CDR1 and CDR2 are DFQATT and SNEGSKA (reference sequence). CDR3 loop: CSAFIGLEAFF. The CDR3 DNA reads TGCAGTGCCTTTATTGGACTAGAAGCTTTCTTT.

The chain is built from TRBV6-1 and TRBJ1-5; possible D gene TRBD1, 5 bases. CDR1 is MNHNS, CDR2 SASEGT, per germline. Trimming removed 2 bases at V and 2 bases at J, with 10 bases between. The CDR3 runs 15 residues. CDR3 DNA sequence: TGTGCCAGCAGTGAAAGGGGCATCGGCAATCAGCCCCAGCATTTT. Its protein is CASSERGIGNQPQHF.

V is TRBV30 and J is TRBJ2-7, with 10 bases identical to TRBD1. This CDR3 contains 13 residues. V lost 0 bases and J lost 6; bases outside the gene matches: 2. Germline V gene sequence: CDR1 GTSNPN, CDR2 SVGIG (reference sequence). CDR3 sequence: CAWSVGTGVEQYF. The CDR3 coding sequence is TGTGCCTGGAGTGTTGGGACAGGGGTCGAGCAGTACTTC. Full variable domain (rest looked up from reference TRBV30 and TRBJ2-7): SQTIHQWPATLVQPVGSPLSLECTVEGTSNPNLYWYRQAAGRGLQLLFYSVGIGQISSEVPQNLSASRPQDRQFILSSKKLLLSDSGFYLCAWSVGTGVEQYFGPGTRLTVT.

The V call is TRBV21-1, the J call TRBJ1-2. TRBV21-1 is labeled a pseudogene. The CDR3 runs to 15 residues. This CDR3 reads CASSKMRGTHYGYTF. CDR3 DNA sequence: TGTGCCAGCAGCAAAATGAGGGGGACTCACTATGGCTACACCTTC.

The chain has TRBV6-1 and TRBJ2-3; tentatively, D is TRBD2 (6 bases). The V and J ends lost 8 bases and 2 bases respectively, with 17 bases between them. The germline V gene encodes CDR1 MNHNS and CDR2 SASEGT. This CDR3 contains 15 residues. This CDR3 is CASRIGGIPTDTQYF. The CDR3 DNA follows: TGTGCCAGCCGCATTGGGGGGATTCCCACAGATACGCAGTATTTT.

The V and J genes are TRBV5-5 and TRBJ2-7; the match to TRBD2 covers 7 bases. Germline-derived CDR1 and CDR2 are SGHKS and YYEKEE (reference sequence). V shed 0 bases and J 3 bases; nucleotides not matched to a gene: 6. This CDR3 region has 15 residues. The CDR3 loop reads CASSLEPSGGYEQYF. The CDR3 nucleotides read TGTGCCAGCAGCTTGGAGCCTAGCGGAGGCTACGAGCAGTACTTC.

V gene TRBV10-3 combines with J gene TRBJ1-5; a weak D match, TRBD1 (5 bases). Germline V gene data show CDR1 as ENHRY and CDR2 as SYGVKD. The CDR3 is 14 residues long. V was cut by 6 bases and J by 2 bases, with 11 bases left in between. In DNA, the CDR3 is TGTGCCATCAGGGGGGATTTTGGCAATCAGCCCCAGCATTTT. Residues: CAIRGDFGNQPQHF.

The chain carries TRBV2 and TRBJ2-7, with D maybe TRBD1 (5 bases). The CDR3 is made up of 14 amino acids. CDR1 and CDR2 from the germline V gene are SNHLY and FYNNEI. The V and J ends lost 7 bases and 3 bases respectively, with 16 bases between them. The CDR3 DNA sequence: TGTGCCAGCAACATAGACAGCCACAACTACGAGCAGTACTTC. Protein sequence: CASNIDSHNYEQYF. Together with reference TRBV2 and TRBJ2-7, the CDR3 gives the full variable domain: EPEVTQTPSHQVTQMGQEVILRCVPISNHLYFYWYRQILGQKVEFLVSFYNNEISEKSEIFDDQFSVERPDGSNFTLKIRSTKLEDSAMYFCASNIDSHNYEQYFGPGTRLTVT.

The V and J genes are TRBV4-1 and TRBJ2-7; D uncertain. CDR3 length equals 14 residues. The germline V gene encodes CDR1 MGHRA and CDR2 YSYEKL. V lost 4 bases and J lost 2, with 12 bases in between. The CDR3 DNA reads as TGCGCCAGCAGCCGGCCGGAGCGAACCTACGAGCAGTACTTC. It specifies CASSRPERTYEQYF.

The V call is TRBV9, the J call TRBJ2-7; D is ambiguous. The CDR3 is made up of 13 amino acids. Deletions cut 4 bases from V and 3 bases from J, with 11 bases between. Germline CDR1 and CDR2: SGDLS and YYNGEE. Here the CDR3 reads CASSFRDGYEQYF. Written as DNA, the CDR3 is TGTGCCAGCAGCTTTCGCGACGGCTACGAGCAGTACTTC.

This clone was detected once. The chain couples TRBV7-9 to TRBJ2-2, with D perhaps TRBD2 (6 bases). The V gene lost 5 bases and the J gene lost 3 bases, with 16 bases spanning the gap. Germline assignment: CDR1 SEHNR and CDR2 FQNEAQ (reference sequence). This CDR3 has 16 amino acids. As DNA, the CDR3 is TGTGCCAGCAGCCCACCCTCTAGCGAGGACACCGGGGAGCTGTTTTTT. This codes for CASSPPSSEDTGELFF.